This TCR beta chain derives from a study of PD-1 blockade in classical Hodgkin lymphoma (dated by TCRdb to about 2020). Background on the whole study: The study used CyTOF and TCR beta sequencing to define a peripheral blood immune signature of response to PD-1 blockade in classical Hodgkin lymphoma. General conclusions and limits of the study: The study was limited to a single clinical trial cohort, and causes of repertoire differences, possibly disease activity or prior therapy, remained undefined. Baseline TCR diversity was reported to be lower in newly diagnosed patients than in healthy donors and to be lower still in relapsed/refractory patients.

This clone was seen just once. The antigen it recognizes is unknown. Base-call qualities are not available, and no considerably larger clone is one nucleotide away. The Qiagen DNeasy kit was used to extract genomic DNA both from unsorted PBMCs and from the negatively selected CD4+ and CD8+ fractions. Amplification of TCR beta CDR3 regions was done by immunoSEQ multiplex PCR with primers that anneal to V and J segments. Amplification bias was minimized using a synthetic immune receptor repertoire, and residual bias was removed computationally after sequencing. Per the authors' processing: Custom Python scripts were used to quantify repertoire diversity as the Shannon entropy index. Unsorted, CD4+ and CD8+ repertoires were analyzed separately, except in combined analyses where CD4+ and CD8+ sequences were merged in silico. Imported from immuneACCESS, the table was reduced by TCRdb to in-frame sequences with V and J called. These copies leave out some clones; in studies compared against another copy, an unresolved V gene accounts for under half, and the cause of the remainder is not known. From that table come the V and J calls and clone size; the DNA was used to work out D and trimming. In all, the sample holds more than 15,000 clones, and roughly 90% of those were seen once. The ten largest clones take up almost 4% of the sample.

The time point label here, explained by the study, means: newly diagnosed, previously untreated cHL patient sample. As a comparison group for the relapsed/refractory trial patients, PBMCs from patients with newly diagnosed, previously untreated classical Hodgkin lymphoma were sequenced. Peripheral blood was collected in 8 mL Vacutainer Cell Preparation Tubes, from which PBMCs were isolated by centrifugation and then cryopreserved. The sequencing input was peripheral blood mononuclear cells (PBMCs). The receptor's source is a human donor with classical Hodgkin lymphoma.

Here the CDR3 is given as CASRVTGLNEKLFF. The sequenced DNA is TGTGCCAGTAGAGTGACAGGCCTGAATGAAAAACTGTTTTTT. The chain was built from TRBV19 and TRBJ1-4; TRBD1 is a possible D gene, resting on 6 matching bases. Taken from the germline V gene (reference sequence), the CDR1 and CDR2 loops are LNHDA and SQIVND. Trimming takes 6 bases from V and 5 bases from J, and the germline ends sit 13 bases apart. The CDR3 starts with the cysteine, ends with the phenylalanine, and has 14 residues. Solely the CDR3 DNA is kept, with 42 bases framed from the first base.